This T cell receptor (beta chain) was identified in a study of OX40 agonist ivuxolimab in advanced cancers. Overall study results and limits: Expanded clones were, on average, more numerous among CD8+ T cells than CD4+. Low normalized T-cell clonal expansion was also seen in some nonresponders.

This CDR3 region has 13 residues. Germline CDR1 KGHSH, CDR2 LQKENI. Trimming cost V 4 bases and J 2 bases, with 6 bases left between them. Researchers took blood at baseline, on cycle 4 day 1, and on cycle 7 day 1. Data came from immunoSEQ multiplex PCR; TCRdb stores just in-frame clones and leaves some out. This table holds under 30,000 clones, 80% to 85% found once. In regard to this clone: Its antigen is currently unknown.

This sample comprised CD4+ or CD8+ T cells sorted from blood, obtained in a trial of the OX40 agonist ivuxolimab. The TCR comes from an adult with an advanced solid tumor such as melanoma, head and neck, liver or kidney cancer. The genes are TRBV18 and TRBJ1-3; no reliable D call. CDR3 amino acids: CASSLTTGNTIYF. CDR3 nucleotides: TGTGCCAGCTCACTGACGACTGGAAACACCATATATTTT.